What follows are 28 T cell receptor beta chains derived from one specimen sequenced in a study of T cell repertoires in cytomegalovirus infection. TCRdb used MiXCR to reprocess the reads, holding one entry per CDR3 protein. The table lists roughly 640,000 distinct CDR3 sequences, more than 20% of them singletons, with approximately 8% in the top ten. The specimen sequenced was CD8+ T cells from PBMCs. These receptors came from a human donor in good health (CMV status not recorded). Some clones in this sample may be carry-over from other donors' samples.

In this sample, this clonotype turned up a few times. The genes are TRBV6-2 or TRBV6-3 and TRBJ2-2, with 7 bases identical to TRBD1. The CDR3 sequence is 15 residues long. Germline V gene data show CDR1 as MNHEY and CDR2 as SVGEGT. J gave up 5 bases and V 5 bases, and 8 bases lay outside the gene matches. The CDR3 region has the DNA TGTGCCAGCAGTGCCACAGGGGAGTGGACCGGGGAGCTGTTTTTT. As protein: CASSATGEWTGELFF.

The rearrangement uses TRBV6-4 and TRBJ1-5; D may be TRBD1 (5 bases). V dropped 0 bases and J dropped 7 bases, with 7 bases sitting between them. The CDR3 is 13 residues long. CDR1 MRHNA and CDR2 SNTAGT come from the germline V gene. CDR3 amino acids: CASSDSWGQPQHF. As DNA, the CDR3 is TGTGCCAGCAGTGACTCTTGGGGCCAGCCCCAGCATTTT.

Comment on this clonotype: A much larger clone differs from this one at a single base, so this may be a read error. The V call is TRBV11-2, the J call TRBJ1-1; D call uncertain. The CDR3 has 11 residues. Germline V gives CDR1 SGHAT, CDR2 FQNNGV. As DNA, the CDR3 is TGTACCAGCAGCTTAACCCCTGAAGCTTTCTTT. Its translation: CTSSLTPEAFF.

The genes are TRBV12-3 or TRBV12-4 and TRBJ2-5; D perhaps matches TRBD2 (5 bases). The CDR3 loop spans 13 amino acids. V was pared by 4 bases and J by 0 bases, with 6 bases between. CDR3 sequence (DNA): TGTGCCAGCAGTTCCGGGAACCAAGAGACCCAGTACTTC. Translated: CASSSGNQETQYF.

The chain employs TRBV9 and TRBJ1-5; the D gene is possibly TRBD1 (6 bases). The V gene lost 3 bases and the J gene lost 3 bases, with 10 bases spanning the gap. The CDR3 is made up of 14 amino acids. Germline V CDR1 and CDR2: SGDLS, YYNGEE. This CDR3 reads CASSAQGSNQPQHF. The CDR3 DNA follows: TGTGCCAGCAGCGCACAGGGATCCAATCAGCCCCAGCATTTT. The variable domain in full, completed from reference TRBV9 and TRBJ1-5, reads DSGVTQTPKHLITATGQRVTLRCSPRSGDLSVYWYQQSLDQGLQFLIQYYNGEERAKGNILERFSAQQFPDLHSELNLSSLELGDSALYFCASSAQGSNQPQHFGDGTRLSIL.

This clonotype was seen a handful of times. The gene calls are TRBV20-1 and TRBJ2-7; maybe TRBD1 (6 bases). The V gene's germline CDR1 is DFQATT and CDR2 SNEGSKA (reference sequence). The CDR3 loop spans 13 amino acids. V dropped 2 bases and J dropped 4 bases, with 12 bases sitting between them. The CDR3 spells CSARPDSRYEQYF. Here the CDR3 DNA reads TGCAGTGCTAGACCGGACAGCAGGTACGAGCAGTACTTC.

This clonotype was observed at least ten times. The chain has TRBV7-9 and TRBJ1-5, with D uncertain. CDR1 and CDR2 from the germline V gene are SEHNR and FQNEAQ (reference sequence). The CDR3 is made up of 14 amino acids. Trimming removed 1 base at V and 6 bases at J, with 10 bases between. CDR3 bases: TGTGCCAGCAGCTTAGGGGGATCAGGTCAGCCCCAGCATTTT. Translation gives CASSLGGSGQPQHF.

This clonotype appeared many times. The chain has TRBV28 and TRBJ2-2, with D possibly TRBD2 on 7 matching bases. The CDR3 covers 15 residues. Trimming took 2 bases from V and 4 from J, leaving 11 bases between them. Per germline, CDR1 MDHEN and CDR2 SYDVKM. The CDR3 DNA sequence: TGTGCCAGCAGTTTAAACAGGGAGGGCACCGGGGAGCTGTTTTTT. Protein sequence: CASSLNREGTGELFF.

CDR3 sequence: CATLLGLGTEAFF. CDR3 DNA sequence: TGTGCCACCCTCCTGGGGCTGGGGACTGAAGCTTTCTTT. This sequence joins TRBV6-2 or TRBV6-3 and TRBJ1-1, with a weak D call TRBD1 (5 bases). V lost 10 bases to trimming and J lost 5 bases, with 17 bases between them. CDR1 is MNHEY, CDR2 SVGEGT, per germline. The CDR3 is 13 residues long.

This clonotype has more than one count but fewer than ten. The chain joins TRBV29-1 to TRBJ2-1; TRBD1 matches at 7 bases. The CDR3 has 13 residues. Germline V gene data show CDR1 as SQVTM and CDR2 as ANQGSEA. The trim removed 2 bases at V and 3 bases at J, leaving 1 base unmatched. CDR3 protein: CSVEQGDYNEQFF. In DNA, the CDR3 is TGCAGCGTTGAACAGGGGGACTACAATGAGCAGTTCTTC.

This clonotype was observed a few times. The rearrangement joins TRBV10-3 to TRBJ2-5; 10 nucleotides match TRBD1. The CDR3 is 13 amino acids. Trimming at V came to 6 bases and at J to 2 bases, leaving 0 bases not matched to a gene. Looked up from germline, CDR1 is ENHRY and CDR2 is SYGVKD. In nucleotides, the CDR3 is TGTGCCATCAGGGACAGGGGGCAAGAGACCCAGTACTTC. Amino acids: CAIRDRGQETQYF.

This clonotype occurred a few times. This chain links TRBV19 with TRBJ2-7; 8 bases line up with TRBD1. The germline gives CDR1 LNHDA, CDR2 SQIVND (reference sequence). The V and J ends lost 6 bases and 9 bases, in that order; junction bases with no gene match: 19. The CDR3 is made up of 16 amino acids. For the CDR3, the DNA is TGTGCCAGTAGCTTCTATCGCGGGACAGGTCTTGAGGGGCAGTACTTC. This codes for CASSFYRGTGLEGQYF.

This chain uses TRBV24-1 with TRBJ2-1, with 7 positions matching TRBD2. This CDR3 region has 17 residues. Germline V CDR1 and CDR2: KGHDR, SFDVKD. The trim removed 0 bases at V and 2 bases at J, leaving 6 bases unmatched. The CDR3 is CATSDLDRGGTYNEQFF. The CDR3 coding sequence is TGTGCCACCAGTGATTTGGATCGGGGAGGGACCTACAATGAGCAGTTCTTC.

Many counts were recorded for this clonotype. The chain is built from TRBV7-9 and TRBJ2-3; TRBD1 is a possible D gene (6 bases). CDR1 is SEHNR and CDR2 is FQNEAQ in the germline V gene (reference sequence). This CDR3 comprises 14 residues. The V end lost 2 bases, the J end lost 4 bases, and 10 bases lay between the germline ends. The CDR3 region has the DNA TGTGCCAGCAGCTTAAAGGGGGTGCCAGATACGCAGTATTTT. Translation gives CASSLKGVPDTQYF.

Many counts were recorded for this clonotype. This chain joins TRBV7-9 and TRBJ2-5; a weak D match, TRBD2 (5 bases). V lost 4 bases to trimming and J lost 5 bases, with 17 bases between them. CDR1 and CDR2 (germline): SEHNR, FQNEAQ (reference sequence). The CDR3 contains 15 residues. The CDR3: CASSSPGSSGETQYF. CDR3 DNA: TGTGCCAGCAGCTCCCCGGGCTCCTCGGGGGAGACCCAGTACTTC.

At least ten counts were recorded for this clonotype. This chain uses TRBV6-5 with TRBJ2-5; 14 bases line up with TRBD2. The V gene's germline CDR1 is MNHEY and CDR2 SVGAGI. The V segment lost 4 bases and the J segment 5 bases; nucleotides outside the gene matches: 6. CDR3 length: 16 amino acids. Here the CDR3 DNA reads TGTGCCAGCAGTTGGTTGACTAGCGGGGGGGCGGAGACCCAGTACTTC. It yields the protein CASSWLTSGGAETQYF.

As to this clonotype: Germline is not matched at one junction end, which may reflect a read error. CDR3 coding DNA: TGCGGCGTTGAATACCAGGGGAACACCGGGGAGCTGTTTTTT. This encodes CGVEYQGNTGELFF. The V call is TRBV29-1, the J call TRBJ2-2; D possibly corresponds to TRBD1 (5 bases). Germline V CDR1 and CDR2: SQVTM, ANQGSEA. This CDR3 spans 14 amino acids.

In the case of this clonotype: A clone one base away is much larger, so this may be a read error. It is likely a read error, because the conserved phenylalanine at the end of the CDR3 is missing. The rearrangement uses TRBV7-8 and TRBJ2-4; TRBD2 matches 11 bases. The CDR3 totals 18 residues. From germline, CDR1 is SGHVS and CDR2 FQNEAQ. The ends lost 7 bases at V and 3 bases at J; junction bases unmatched: 14. The CDR3 nucleotides are TGTGCCAGCACCTCCGAGGGGGACCTAGCGGGGGGCAAAAACATTCAGTACCTC. Its translation is CASTSEGDLAGGKNIQYL.

This chain joins TRBV19 and TRBJ2-7; D not certain. The CDR3 sequence is 14 residues long. Per the germline V gene, CDR1 is LNHDA and CDR2 is SQIVND (reference sequence). V lost 10 bases and J 1 base, leaving 17 bases between the germline ends. CDR3: CAIKVRGFSYEQYF. In nucleotides, the CDR3 is TGTGCCATAAAGGTTCGAGGTTTTTCCTACGAGCAGTACTTC.

This clonotype has a handful of counts. The rearrangement uses TRBV7-6 and TRBJ2-2, with D hard to call. Trimming removed 2 bases at V and 4 bases at J, with 5 bases between. CDR3 size: 13 residues. Germline CDR1 is SGHVS and CDR2 is FNYEAQ. This chain's CDR3 is CASSLTLTGELFF. The DNA for the CDR3 is TGTGCCAGCAGCTTAACTCTCACCGGGGAGCTGTTTTTT.

This clonotype has a count of ten or more. The V call is TRBV7-6, the J call TRBJ1-2; a weak D match, TRBD1 (5 bases). V was clipped by 5 bases and J by 3 bases, with 16 bases between them. Germline CDR1 is SGHVS and CDR2 is FNYEAQ. The CDR3 sequence is 15 residues long. DNA for the CDR3: TGTGCCAGCAGCCCTGGGGGACCGGGCCACTATGGCTACACCTTC. Protein: CASSPGGPGHYGYTF.

This clonotype was detected many times. The J gene is TRBJ2-7, the V gene TRBV28, with unresolved D. Trimming took off 6 bases at V and 2 bases at J, with 14 bases between the two ends. From germline, CDR1 is MDHEN and CDR2 SYDVKM. This CDR3 contains 14 residues. CDR3 sequence (DNA): TGTGCCAGCAGCTCCCCGACCGATCCCTACGAGCAGTACGTC. Translated: CASSSPTDPYEQYV.

This clonotype occurred many times. In nucleotides, the CDR3 is TGTGCCAGCAGCAGGGGACAGGGATTAAACACCATATATTTT. Protein product: CASSRGQGLNTIYF. The V gene is TRBV7-8, the J gene TRBJ1-3, with TRBD1 identical over 9 bases. J was trimmed by 6 bases and V by 5 bases; bases with no gene match: 5. CDR1 SGHVS and CDR2 FQNEAQ come from the germline V gene. CDR3 length: 14 amino acids. Together with reference TRBV7-8 and TRBJ1-3, the CDR3 gives the full variable domain: GAGVSQSPRYKVAKRGQDVALRCDPISGHVSLFWYQQALGQGPEFLTYFQNEAQLDKSGLPSDRFFAERPEGSVSTLKIQRTQQEDSAVYLCASSRGQGLNTIYFGEGSWLTVV.

This clonotype has just a few counts. The rearrangement uses TRBV14 and TRBJ2-7, with D perhaps matching TRBD1 (5 bases). Germline V CDR1 and CDR2: SGHDN, FVKESK. The CDR3 contains 14 residues. V was pared by 3 bases and J by 1 base, with 10 bases between. The chain's CDR3 is CASSQKDISYEQYF. CDR3 DNA sequence: TGTGCCAGCAGCCAGAAGGACATTTCCTACGAGCAGTACTTC.

There are many counts of this clonotype. The chain has TRBV7-2 and TRBJ2-5; TRBD1 is a possible D gene (6 bases). The CDR3 consists of 16 residues. CDR1 SGHTA and CDR2 FQGNSA come from the germline V gene. V dropped 4 bases and J dropped 5 bases, with 20 bases sitting between them. The CDR3 DNA sequence: TGTGCCAGCAGCTCCACGGGAAGTCAGGGGAAGGAGACCCAGTACTTC. It translates to CASSSTGSQGKETQYF.

This clonotype showed up many times. The rearrangement uses TRBV6-1 and TRBJ2-5; D is ambiguous. Germline V gene sequence: CDR1 MNHNS, CDR2 SASEGT. V shed 1 base and J shed 4 bases, with 10 bases lying between them. The length of the CDR3 is 14 residues. The DNA for the CDR3 is TGTGCCAGCAGTGAAGTAAGGTGGAGAGAGACCCAGTACTTC. As protein: CASSEVRWRETQYF.

This clonotype was observed a few times. V usage is TRBV20-1 and J usage is TRBJ2-1, with TRBD2 matching over 8 bases. From germline, CDR1 is DFQATT and CDR2 SNEGSKA (reference sequence). The CDR3 consists of 14 residues. Germline trimming cut 5 bases from V and 8 bases from J; bases unmatched to any gene: 11. As DNA, the CDR3 is TGCAGTGCTGTTCCGGGACTAGTGTTCGATGAGCAGTTCTTC. It encodes CSAVPGLVFDEQFF.

This clonotype was seen a handful of times. The rearrangement joins TRBV20-1 to TRBJ2-3; 7 bases are a match to TRBD1. The CDR3 consists of 16 residues. Germline V gene sequence: CDR1 DFQATT, CDR2 SNEGSKA (reference sequence). Germline trimming cut 1 base from V and 0 bases from J; bases unmatched to any gene: 7. The CDR3 bases are TGCAGTGCTAGAGGCAAAGACAGGGCAAGCACAGATACGCAGTATTTT. Translated: CSARGKDRASTDTQYF.